The present entry profiles one TCR beta chain with its context. This entry is derived from a study of blood T cell repertoires in COVID-19. Clones were sequenced by immunoSEQ multiplex PCR, and TCRdb holds only the in-frame ones, with some missing. In the table there are tens of thousands of clones, 70% to 90% of which are singletons. The specimen was peripheral blood. The TCR sequence derives from a man younger than 40 with acute or convalescent COVID-19.

The chain's CDR3 is CATSSGVPGQPQHF. In DNA, the CDR3 is TGTGCCACCAGTTCGGGGGTCCCGGGCCAGCCCCAGCATTTT. The chain combines TRBV24-1 with TRBJ1-5; tentative D call: TRBD1 (5 bases). V lost 6 bases, J lost 7 bases, and 15 bases lay in between. The CDR3 consists of 14 residues. The germline V gene has CDR1 KGHDR and CDR2 SFDVKD.